The T cell receptor beta chain described here comes from a study of shared clonotypes between healthy human individuals (dated by TCRdb to between 2020 and 2021). Concerning the study at large: A couple of women and a few men aged 18 to 49 years were included in the cohort. To estimate repertoire size and how much clonotype sharing occurs between individuals, the study deeply sequenced the blood TCR repertoires of roughly 5 healthy adults. For each donor, three plates each were used for CD4 naive and CD4 memory, two plates were used for CD8 naive, and one plate was used for CD8 memory. Between about 0.8 and 9.5 billion PBMCs per donor were obtained by leukapheresis. Different laboratories and diverse techniques were used to prepare libraries and sequence TCR repertoires, to increase sequencing depth and limit assay-specific biases. General study outcomes and caveats: When a few donors were compared, the shared fraction of clonotypes was roughly 4.8% for naive CD4, about 4% for naive CD8, more than 2% for memory CD4, and 0.35% to 0.5% for memory CD8. Sampling was restricted to blood, and TCR repertoires in tissue are likely to differ from TCR repertoires in blood. Based on pairwise subsampling, the degree of clonotype sharing among donors was expected to be affected by sequencing depth. Clonotypes shared by all four sorted-subset donors showed higher generation probabilities than non-shared clonotypes. Estimated clonotype richness was generally larger for naive than for memory subsets. Rarefaction of sorted-subset datasets indicated incomplete sequencing despite the large sequencing depth. The small number of donors limited the genetic and exposure-history diversity represented.

CD8 naive samples consisted of CD45RO-negative cells that were positively selected for CCR7, yielding a CD45RA+CCR7+ population without TemRA cells. Healthy HIV-negative adults with no recently reported acute infections or vaccinations were included as donors. Only Caucasian adults living in Nashville, Tennessee, USA were represented among the donors. Blood was collected by leukapheresis, and PBMCs were isolated by Ficoll-Histopaque density gradient centrifugation and then cryopreserved in liquid nitrogen vapor phase. Purity and quantity of every magnetically sorted T cell population were checked by analytical flow cytometry. Each sorted fraction had its genomic DNA isolated and then quantified by UV absorbance on a Nanodrop 2000c. Germline trimming: 5 bases from V, 2 bases from J; junction bases outside gene matches: 7. The germline V gene encodes CDR1 SGHAT and CDR2 FQNNGV. Reading from cysteine to phenylalanine, the CDR3 counts 16 amino acids. The sequence is cut down to CDR3 DNA, 48 bases in frame from base 1.

Using the deep immunoSEQ assay, TCR CDR3 regions were amplified from genomic DNA by multiplex PCR. Extracted genomic DNA from each cell subset was spread evenly across all wells of several immunoSEQ 96-well plates, with each plate serving as a replicate. For sorted subsets, each replicate PCR was loaded with about 0.2 ug genomic DNA, equivalent to 30,000 or so T cell genomes. Purified libraries were measured with a Qubit 3.0 fluorometer, size-checked on a Bioanalyzer 2100, and measured again with the KAPA Library Quantification kit. Every immunoSEQ 96-well plate was sequenced on a dedicated single-read 150-cycle Illumina NextSeq 550 flow cell. As for the original processing: Because only junctional sequences without quality scores were contained in the immunoSEQ output, filtering matching that applied to full-length reads could not be performed. To assign V/J genes and CDR3, sequences were annotated using PyIR, a Python wrapper for IgBLAST v1.9, with IMGT germline references. Any read was removed if the V/J assignment was weak (E-value above 1e-6), the CDR3 was missing, or the read contained stop codons, out-of-frame junctions, or ambiguous translated residues. V3J clonotypes were defined as sequences sharing the same inferred V gene, J gene, and CDR3 amino acid sequence. Percentage overlap between repertoires was computed as shared unique clonotypes divided by the size of the smaller repertoire. Richness of each repertoire was evaluated using RTK rarefaction, the Chao1 estimator, and Recon v2.1 estimates of unobserved clonotypes. For all TCRbeta clonotypes obtained by the gDNA method from a handful of donors, generation probabilities were computed with OLGA. TCRdb took this table from immuneACCESS and kept in-frame rearrangements with V and J called. Such tables lack part of the clones; where checked against another copy, unresolved V genes explain under half of the gap, and the rest is unexplained. D and trimming were read from the DNA, whereas the V and J calls and clone size are those reported in that table. The sample yields about 2.2 million clones; about 94% were counted once. In total, the top ten clones hold around 1.7% of the sample.

This clone was recorded once. Its antigen is currently not known. Base quality data are lacking; no much larger clone is found one base away. The sequencing sample was made of naive CD8+ T cells from PBMCs. The cell subset or site label, read with the paper, signifies: CD45RA+CCR7+. The sequence came from a man between 18 and 29 years old in good health. Some clones in this sample may be carry-over from other donors' samples. This chain joins TRBV11-2 to TRBJ2-1, and 9 bases in between align with TRBD2. The CDR3 corresponds to CASSPRAGGPYNEQFF. The nucleotides read TGTGCCAGCAGCCCTCGGGCGGGAGGGCCCTACAATGAGCAGTTCTTC.